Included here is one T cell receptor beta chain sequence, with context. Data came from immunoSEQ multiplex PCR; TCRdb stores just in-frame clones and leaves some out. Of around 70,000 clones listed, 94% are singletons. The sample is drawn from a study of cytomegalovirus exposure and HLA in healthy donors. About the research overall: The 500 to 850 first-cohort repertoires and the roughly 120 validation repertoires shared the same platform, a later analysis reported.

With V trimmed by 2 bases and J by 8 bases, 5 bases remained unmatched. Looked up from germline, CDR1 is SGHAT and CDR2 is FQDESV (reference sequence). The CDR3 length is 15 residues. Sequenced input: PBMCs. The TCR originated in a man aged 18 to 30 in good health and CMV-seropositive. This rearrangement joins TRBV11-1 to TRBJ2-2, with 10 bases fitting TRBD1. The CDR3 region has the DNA TGTGCCAGCAGCTTACGGACAGGGGGAGGTGGGGAGCTGTTTTTT. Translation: CASSLRTGGGGELFF.